This T cell receptor beta chain is from a study of T cell responses to AZD1222 COVID-19 vaccine (dated by TCRdb to the early 2020s). Describing the broader study: TCR sequencing covered roughly 230 trial participants: 200 to 220 given two doses of AZD1222 and 26 given two doses of MenACWY control vaccine. Trial participants were enrolled into age subgroups of 18-55, 56-69 and 70-plus years, which contained approximately 150, 30 and 60 TCR-sequenced participants, respectively.

The CDR3 regions of human TCRbeta chains were analyzed by immunosequencing. The authors' pipeline ran thus. TCRs in the repertoires were matched against a reference library of SARS-CoV-2-specific TCRs that had been generated with the MIRA antigen-specificity platform. Breadth was defined as the fraction of unique TCRs that were SARS-CoV-2-associated. Depth was defined as the fraction of total T cells that were SARS-CoV-2-associated. Using the MIRA data, each spike-specific TCR was mapped to the spike region that the TCR reacts to and placed in a CD4 or CD8 class. Log10-transformed breadth and depth values were compared by one-way ANOVA with Sidak's multiple comparisons tests. TCRdb holds this immuneACCESS table with in-frame rearrangements only. Some clones are missing; in checked studies, unresolved V genes explain under half, and the rest has no known cause. V and J calls and clone size follow that table, whereas D and trimming were derived from the DNA. Counted in this sample were fewer than 200,000 clones; 85% to 90% of them appeared once. Of the sample, roughly 12% is held by the ten largest clones.

The CDR3 has 11 amino acids, counting the end cysteine and phenylalanine. The entry retains the CDR3 DNA only, 33 bases that are in frame from base 1. The germline V gene (reference sequence) supplies CDR1 SEHNR and CDR2 FQNEAQ. Between the V and J ends, shortened by 2 bases and 4 bases respectively, the junction contains 2 bases. Overall results and qualifications from the work: Nearly half of unique spike-specific TCRs reportedly recognized epitopes outside regions mutated in the B.1.351 and B.1.1.7 variants. The 56-69-year group was small, and its depth increase did not reach significance, likely because of low power. Vaccine-associated CD4 TCRs spanned the whole spike protein, with dominant responses in regions 160-218 and 743-854. Conclusions about previously exposed vaccinees are limited, since just a handful of AZD1222 recipients were seropositive for SARS-CoV-2 at baseline. Participants were mostly white British and included more females than males, and it was suggested by the authors that clonal diversity may have been underestimated. After two AZD1222 doses, spike-specific TCR breadth and depth were significantly higher than at day 0 and than in MenACWY recipients. Because no day 14 peak-response samples were available, repertoires were characterized only after the peak T cell response.

Details on this clone: Its binding antigen is unknown. The record has no base qualities; no much larger clone is one base away.

Explained via the paper, the time point label denotes: about 28 days (+/-7) after the second vaccine dose. AZD1222 recipients whose second dose came at about 4 weeks and those whose second dose came at about 12 weeks were combined into one group, since spike-specific TCR depth and breadth did not differ between the two schedules. The vaccinee samples were drawn from two UK trials, COV001 and COV002, one of which was a single-blind randomized controlled phase 2/3 trial testing AZD1222 (ChAdOx1 nCoV-19) in healthy adults. Trial participant PBMC samples were collected at day 0 and day 28 after the second dose for TCRbeta chain sequencing.

This clonotype originated in an adult who received the AZD1222 COVID-19 vaccine. Recombination linked TRBV7-9 to TRBJ1-1; the D gene is not confidently resolved. The sample here was peripheral blood, taken 28 days after the second AZD1222 dose. Here is the DNA: TGTGCCAGCAGCTTAACCACTGAAGCTTTCTTT. This codes for CASSLTTEAFF.